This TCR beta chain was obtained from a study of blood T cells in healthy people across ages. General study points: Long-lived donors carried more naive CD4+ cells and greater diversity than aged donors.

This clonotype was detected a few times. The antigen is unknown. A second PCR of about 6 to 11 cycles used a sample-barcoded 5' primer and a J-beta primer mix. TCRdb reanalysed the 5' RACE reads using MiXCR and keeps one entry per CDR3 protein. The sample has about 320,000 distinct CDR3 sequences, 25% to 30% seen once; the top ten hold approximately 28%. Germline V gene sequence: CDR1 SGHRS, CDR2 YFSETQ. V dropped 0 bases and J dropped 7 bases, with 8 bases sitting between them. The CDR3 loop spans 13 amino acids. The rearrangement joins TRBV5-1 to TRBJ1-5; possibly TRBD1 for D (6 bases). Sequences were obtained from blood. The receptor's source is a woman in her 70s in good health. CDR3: CASSLEGHQPQHF. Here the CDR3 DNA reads TGCGCCAGCAGCTTGGAGGGACACCAGCCCCAGCATTTT. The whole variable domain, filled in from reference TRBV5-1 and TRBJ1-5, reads KAGVTQTPRYLIKTRGQQVTLSCSPISGHRSVSWYQQTPGQGLQFLFEYFSETQRNKGNFPGRFSGRQFSNSRSEMNVSTLELGDSALYLCASSLEGHQPQHFGDGTRLSIL.